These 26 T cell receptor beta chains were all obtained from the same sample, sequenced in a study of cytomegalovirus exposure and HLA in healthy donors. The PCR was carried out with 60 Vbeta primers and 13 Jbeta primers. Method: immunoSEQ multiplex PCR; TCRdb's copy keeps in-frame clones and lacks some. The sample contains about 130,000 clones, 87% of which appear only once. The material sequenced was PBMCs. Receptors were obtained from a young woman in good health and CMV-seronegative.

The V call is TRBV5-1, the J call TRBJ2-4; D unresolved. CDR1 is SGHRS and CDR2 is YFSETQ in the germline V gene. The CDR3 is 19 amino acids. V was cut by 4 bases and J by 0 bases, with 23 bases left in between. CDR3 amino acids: CASSEYSPDASLAKNIQYF. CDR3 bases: TGCGCCAGCAGCGAATATAGCCCCGATGCTTCCCTAGCCAAAAACATTCAGTACTTC. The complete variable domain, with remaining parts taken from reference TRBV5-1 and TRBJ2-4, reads KAGVTQTPRYLIKTRGQQVTLSCSPISGHRSVSWYQQTPGQGLQFLFEYFSETQRNKGNFPGRFSGRQFSNSRSEMNVSTLELGDSALYLCASSEYSPDASLAKNIQYFGAGTRLSVL.

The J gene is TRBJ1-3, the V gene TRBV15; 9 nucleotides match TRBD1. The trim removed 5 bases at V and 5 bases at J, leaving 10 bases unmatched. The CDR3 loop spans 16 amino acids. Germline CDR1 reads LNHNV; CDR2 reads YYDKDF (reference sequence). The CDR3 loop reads CATSPGTGNMRNTIYF. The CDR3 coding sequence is TGTGCCACCAGCCCAGGGACAGGGAACATGAGAAACACCATATATTTT. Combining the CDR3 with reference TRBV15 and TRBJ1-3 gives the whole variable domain DAMVIQNPRYQVTQFGKPVTLSCSQTLNHNVMYWYQQKSSQAPKLLFHYYDKDFNNEADTPDNFQSRRPNTSFCFLDIRSPGLGDTAMYLCATSPGTGNMRNTIYFGEGSWLTVV.

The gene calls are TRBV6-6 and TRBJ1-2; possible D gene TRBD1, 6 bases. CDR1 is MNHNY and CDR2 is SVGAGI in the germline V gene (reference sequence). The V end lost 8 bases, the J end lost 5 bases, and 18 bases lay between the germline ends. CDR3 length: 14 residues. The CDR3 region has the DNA TGTGCCAGCCGAGACGGACAGCGCTCATATGGCTACACCTTC. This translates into CASRDGQRSYGYTF.

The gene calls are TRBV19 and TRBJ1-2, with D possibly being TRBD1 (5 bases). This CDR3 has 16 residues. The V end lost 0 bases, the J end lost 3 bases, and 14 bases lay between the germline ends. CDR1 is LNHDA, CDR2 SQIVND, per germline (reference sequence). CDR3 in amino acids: CASSIEAGYVDYGYTF. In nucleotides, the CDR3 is TGTGCCAGTAGTATAGAGGCAGGGTACGTCGACTATGGCTACACCTTC.

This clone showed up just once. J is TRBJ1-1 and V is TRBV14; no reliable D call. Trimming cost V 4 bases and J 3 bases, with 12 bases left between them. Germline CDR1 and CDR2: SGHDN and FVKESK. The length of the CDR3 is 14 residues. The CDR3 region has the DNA TGTGCCAGCAGCCCTCGCTGGAGGGACACTGAAGCTTTCTTT. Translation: CASSPRWRDTEAFF.

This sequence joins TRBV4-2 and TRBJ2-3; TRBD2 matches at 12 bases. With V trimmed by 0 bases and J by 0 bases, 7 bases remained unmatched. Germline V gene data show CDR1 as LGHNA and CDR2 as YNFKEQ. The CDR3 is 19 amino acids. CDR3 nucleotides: TGTGCCAGCAGCCAAGATCCAGGACTAGCGGGGACTAGCACAGATACGCAGTATTTT. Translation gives CASSQDPGLAGTSTDTQYF.

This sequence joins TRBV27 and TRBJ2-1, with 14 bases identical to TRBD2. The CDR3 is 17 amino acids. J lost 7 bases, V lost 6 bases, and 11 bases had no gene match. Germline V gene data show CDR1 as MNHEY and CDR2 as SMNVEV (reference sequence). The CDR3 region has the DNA TGTGCCAGCAGCACCCGACTAGCGGGAGGGACCTGGAATGAGCAGTTCTTC. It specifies CASSTRLAGGTWNEQFF.

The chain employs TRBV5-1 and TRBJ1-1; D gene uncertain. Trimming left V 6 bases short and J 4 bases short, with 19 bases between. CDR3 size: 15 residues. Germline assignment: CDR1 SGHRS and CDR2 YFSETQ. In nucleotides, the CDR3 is TGCGCCAGCACCCAGGCGGGAGGGTCGTTCACTGAAGCTTTCTTT. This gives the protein CASTQAGGSFTEAFF.

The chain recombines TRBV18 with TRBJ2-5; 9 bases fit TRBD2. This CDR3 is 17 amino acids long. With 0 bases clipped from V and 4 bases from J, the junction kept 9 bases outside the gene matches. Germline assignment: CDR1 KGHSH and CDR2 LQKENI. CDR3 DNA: TGTGCCAGCTCACCACCCTGGGGGAGTAGCGGGGGAGAGACCCAGTACTTC. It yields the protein CASSPPWGSSGGETQYF.

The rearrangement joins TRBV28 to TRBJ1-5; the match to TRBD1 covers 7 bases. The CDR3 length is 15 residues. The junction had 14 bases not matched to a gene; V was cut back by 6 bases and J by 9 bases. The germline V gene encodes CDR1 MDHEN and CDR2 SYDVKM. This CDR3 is CASRKQGSRGRPQHF. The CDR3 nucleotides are TGTGCCAGCAGAAAACAGGGGTCGAGGGGAAGGCCCCAGCATTTT. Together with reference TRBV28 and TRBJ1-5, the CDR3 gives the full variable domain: DVKVTQSSRYLVKRTGEKVFLECVQDMDHENMFWYRQDPGLGLRLIYFSYDVKMKEKGDIPEGYSVSREKKERFSLILESASTNQTSMYLCASRKQGSRGRPQHFGDGTRLSIL.

CDR3 residues: CASKKRGTDTQYF. The CDR3 DNA sequence: TGTGCCAGCAAAAAGCGGGGCACAGATACGCAGTATTTT. This chain joins TRBV6-5 and TRBJ2-3; perhaps TRBD2 as D (6 bases). Germline V gene data show CDR1 as MNHEY and CDR2 as SVGAGI. The CDR3 has 13 residues. V was cut by 7 bases and J by 1 base, with 9 bases left in between.

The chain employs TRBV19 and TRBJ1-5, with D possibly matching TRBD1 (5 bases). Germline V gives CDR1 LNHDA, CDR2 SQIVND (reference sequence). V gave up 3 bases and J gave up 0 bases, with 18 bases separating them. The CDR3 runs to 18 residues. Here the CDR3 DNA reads TGTGCCAGTAGTATCAAGGTCCGGGGGGATTATAGCAATCAGCCCCAGCATTTT. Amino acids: CASSIKVRGDYSNQPQHF.

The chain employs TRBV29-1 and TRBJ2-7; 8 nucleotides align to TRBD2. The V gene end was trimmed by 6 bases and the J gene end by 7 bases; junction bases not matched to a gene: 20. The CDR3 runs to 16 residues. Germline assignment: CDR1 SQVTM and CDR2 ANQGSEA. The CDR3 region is CSVSGLAGMGETEQYF. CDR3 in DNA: TGCAGCGTGAGCGGATTAGCGGGGATGGGGGAGACGGAGCAGTACTTC.

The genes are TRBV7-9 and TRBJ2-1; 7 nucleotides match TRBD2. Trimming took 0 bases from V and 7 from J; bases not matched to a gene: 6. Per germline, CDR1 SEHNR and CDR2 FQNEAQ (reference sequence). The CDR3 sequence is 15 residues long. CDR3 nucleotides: TGTGCCAGCAGCTTAGCGGGAGGGCCTGGTAATGAGCAGTTCTTC. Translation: CASSLAGGPGNEQFF.

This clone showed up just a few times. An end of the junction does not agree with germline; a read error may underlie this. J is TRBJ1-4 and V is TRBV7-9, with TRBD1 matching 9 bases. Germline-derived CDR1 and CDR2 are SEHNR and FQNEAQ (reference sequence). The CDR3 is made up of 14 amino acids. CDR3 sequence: CASSRGQGNEKLFF. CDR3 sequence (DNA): TGCGCCAGCAGCCGGGGACAGGGAAACGAAAAACTGTTTTTT.

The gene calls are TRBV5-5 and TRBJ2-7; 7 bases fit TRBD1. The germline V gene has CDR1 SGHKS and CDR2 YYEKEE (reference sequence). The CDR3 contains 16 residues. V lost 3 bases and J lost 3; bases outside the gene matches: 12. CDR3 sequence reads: CASSSGTVAHDYEQYF. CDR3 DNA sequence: TGTGCCAGCAGCTCCGGGACAGTCGCCCATGACTACGAGCAGTACTTC.

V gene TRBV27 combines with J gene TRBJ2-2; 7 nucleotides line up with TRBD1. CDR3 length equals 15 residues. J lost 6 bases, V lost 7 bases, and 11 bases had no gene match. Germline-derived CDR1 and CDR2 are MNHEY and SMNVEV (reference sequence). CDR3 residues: CASTHRGSNPGELFF. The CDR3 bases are TGTGCCAGCACCCACAGGGGATCCAATCCCGGGGAGCTGTTTTTT.

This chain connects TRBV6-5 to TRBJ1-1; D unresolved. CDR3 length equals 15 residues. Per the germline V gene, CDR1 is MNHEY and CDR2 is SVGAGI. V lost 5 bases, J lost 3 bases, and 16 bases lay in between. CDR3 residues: CASSPHLEGYTEAFF. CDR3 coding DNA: TGTGCCAGCAGTCCCCACTTAGAGGGTTACACTGAAGCTTTCTTT.

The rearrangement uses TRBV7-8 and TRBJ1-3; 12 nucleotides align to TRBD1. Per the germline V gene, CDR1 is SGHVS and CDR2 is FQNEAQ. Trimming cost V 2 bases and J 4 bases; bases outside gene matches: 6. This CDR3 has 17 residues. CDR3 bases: TGTGCCAGCAGCTTATTCCGGGACAGGGGGCCAGGAAACACCATATATTTT. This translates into CASSLFRDRGPGNTIYF. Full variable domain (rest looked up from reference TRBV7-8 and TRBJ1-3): GAGVSQSPRYKVAKRGQDVALRCDPISGHVSLFWYQQALGQGPEFLTYFQNEAQLDKSGLPSDRFFAERPEGSVSTLKIQRTQQEDSAVYLCASSLFRDRGPGNTIYFGEGSWLTVV.

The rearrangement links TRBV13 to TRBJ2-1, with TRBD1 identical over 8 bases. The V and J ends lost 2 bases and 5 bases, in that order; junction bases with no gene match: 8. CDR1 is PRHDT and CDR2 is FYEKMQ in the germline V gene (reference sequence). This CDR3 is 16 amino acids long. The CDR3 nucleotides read TGTGCCAGCAGCTTACCGGCAGGGGGCTCACACAATGAGCAGTTCTTC. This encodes CASSLPAGGSHNEQFF. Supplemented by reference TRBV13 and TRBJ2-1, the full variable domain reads AAGVIQSPRHLIKEKRETATLKCYPIPRHDTVYWYQQGPGQDPQFLISFYEKMQSDKGSIPDRFSAQQFSDYHSELNMSSLELGDSALYFCASSLPAGGSHNEQFFGPGTRLTVL.

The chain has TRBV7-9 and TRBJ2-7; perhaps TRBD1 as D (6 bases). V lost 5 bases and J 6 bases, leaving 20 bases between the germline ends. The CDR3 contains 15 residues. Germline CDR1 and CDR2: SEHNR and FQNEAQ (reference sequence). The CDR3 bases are TGTGCCAGCAGCCTGATTAACAGGGAAGGGAGCGAGCAGTACTTC. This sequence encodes CASSLINREGSEQYF.

DNA of the CDR3: TGTGCCAGCAGTGCCCGAGCGGCCCCCTGGGCAAATGAGCAGTTCTTC. Its protein product is CASSARAAPWANEQFF. This chain uses TRBV2 with TRBJ2-1; the D gene is possibly TRBD2 (5 bases). This CDR3 is 16 amino acids long. Germline V gives CDR1 SNHLY, CDR2 FYNNEI. Trimming left V 4 bases short and J 7 bases short, with 20 bases between.

Here the CDR3 reads CASRRAANYGYTF. DNA of the CDR3: TGCGCCAGCAGGCGGGCAGCTAACTATGGCTACACCTTC. The chain employs TRBV5-1 and TRBJ1-2; D is ambiguous. The CDR3 runs to 13 residues. V lost 5 bases to trimming and J lost 0 bases, with 8 bases between them. The germline CDR1 and CDR2 sequences are SGHRS and YFSETQ.

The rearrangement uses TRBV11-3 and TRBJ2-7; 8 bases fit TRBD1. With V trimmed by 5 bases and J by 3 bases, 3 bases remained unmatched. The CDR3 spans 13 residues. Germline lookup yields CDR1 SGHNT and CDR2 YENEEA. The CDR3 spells CASSIGQGYEQYF. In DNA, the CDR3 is TGTGCCAGCAGCATCGGACAGGGCTACGAGCAGTACTTC.

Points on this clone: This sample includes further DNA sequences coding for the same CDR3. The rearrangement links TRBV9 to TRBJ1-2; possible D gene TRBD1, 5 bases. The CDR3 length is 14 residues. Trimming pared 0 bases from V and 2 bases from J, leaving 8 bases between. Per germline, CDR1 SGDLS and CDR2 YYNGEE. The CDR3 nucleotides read TGTGCCAGCAGCGTAGGTGGGGGGAACTATGGCTACACCTTC. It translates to CASSVGGGNYGYTF.

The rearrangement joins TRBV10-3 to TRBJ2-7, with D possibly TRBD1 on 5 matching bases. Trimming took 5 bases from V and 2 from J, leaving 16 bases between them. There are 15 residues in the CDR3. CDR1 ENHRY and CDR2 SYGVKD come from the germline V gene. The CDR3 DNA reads TGTGCCATCAGTAAAGGCTTTATGGACACCTACGAGCAGTACTTC. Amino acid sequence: CAISKGFMDTYEQYF.